This T cell receptor beta chain was found in a study of cytomegalovirus exposure and HLA in healthy donors. The study, taken as a whole, reports: A reported reduction in N-insertions relative to the approximately 690-donor mean was seen in an Asian-associated ancestry cluster in a later analysis. A previous analysis found most TCR beta V segments productive roughly 87% or roughly 30% of the time.

On this clone: Its cognate antigen is unknown.

Per the germline V gene, CDR1 is MDHEN and CDR2 is SYDVKM. There are 13 residues in the CDR3. V lost 8 bases, J lost 6 bases, and 14 bases lay in between. 60 Vbeta and 13 Jbeta primers were used in PCR. Assay used: immunoSEQ multiplex PCR; TCRdb lists only in-frame clones, some missing. The repertoire holds 95,000 to 150,000 clones, with 78% as singletons. This TCR was recovered from a man aged 35-49 years in good health and CMV-seronegative. The J gene is TRBJ1-5, the V gene TRBV28; TRBD1 is a possible D gene (6 bases). Sequencing was performed on PBMCs. The CDR3 here is CASGGQGVQPQHF. CDR3 nucleotides: TGTGCCAGCGGGGGACAAGGGGTTCAGCCCCAGCATTTT.